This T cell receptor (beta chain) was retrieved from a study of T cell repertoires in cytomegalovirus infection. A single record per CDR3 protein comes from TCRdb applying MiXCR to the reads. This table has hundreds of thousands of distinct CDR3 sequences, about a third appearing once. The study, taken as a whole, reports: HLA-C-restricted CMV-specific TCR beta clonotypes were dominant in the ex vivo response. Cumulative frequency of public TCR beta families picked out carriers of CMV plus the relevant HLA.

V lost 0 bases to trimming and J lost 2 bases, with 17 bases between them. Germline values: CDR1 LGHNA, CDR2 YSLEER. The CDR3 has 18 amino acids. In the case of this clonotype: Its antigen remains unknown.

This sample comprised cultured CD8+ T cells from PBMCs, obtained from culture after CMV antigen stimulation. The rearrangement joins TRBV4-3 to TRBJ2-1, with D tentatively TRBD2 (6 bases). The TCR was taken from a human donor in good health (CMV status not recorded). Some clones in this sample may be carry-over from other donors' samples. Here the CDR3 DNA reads TGCGCCAGCAGCCAAGATGGTCCGGGGACTGTCACCTACAATGAGCAGTTCTTC. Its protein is CASSQDGPGTVTYNEQFF.